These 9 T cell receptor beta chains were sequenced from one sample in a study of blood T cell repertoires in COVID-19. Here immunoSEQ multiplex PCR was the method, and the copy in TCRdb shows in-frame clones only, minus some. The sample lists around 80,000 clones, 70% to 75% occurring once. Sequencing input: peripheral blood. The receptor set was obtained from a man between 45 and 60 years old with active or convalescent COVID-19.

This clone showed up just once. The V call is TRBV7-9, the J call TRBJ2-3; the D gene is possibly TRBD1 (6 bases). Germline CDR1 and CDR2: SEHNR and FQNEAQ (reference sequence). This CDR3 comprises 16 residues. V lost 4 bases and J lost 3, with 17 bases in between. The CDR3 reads CASSSPQGPFTDTQYF. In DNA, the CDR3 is TGTGCCAGCAGCTCCCCCCAGGGGCCCTTTACAGATACGCAGTATTTT. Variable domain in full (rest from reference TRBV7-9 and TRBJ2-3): DTGVSQNPRHKITKRGQNVTFRCDPISEHNRLYWYRQTLGQGPEFLTYFQNEAQLEKSRLLSDRFSAERPKGSFSTLEIQRTEQGDSAMYLCASSSPQGPFTDTQYFGPGTRLTVL.

CDR3 sequence (DNA): TGTGCCTGGAGACGACAGGGTATGAACACTGAAGCTTTCTTT. Encoded protein: CAWRRQGMNTEAFF. This sequence joins TRBV30 and TRBJ1-1; TRBD1 agrees at 7 bases. V lost 3 bases, J lost 0 bases, and 4 bases stayed unmatched. The V gene's germline CDR1 is GTSNPN and CDR2 SVGIG (reference sequence). The CDR3 has 14 residues.

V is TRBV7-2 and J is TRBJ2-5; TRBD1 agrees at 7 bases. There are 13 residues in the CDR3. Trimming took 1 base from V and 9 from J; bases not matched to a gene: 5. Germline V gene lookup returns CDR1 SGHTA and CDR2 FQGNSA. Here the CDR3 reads CASSLGPQGAQYF. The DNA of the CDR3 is TGTGCCAGCAGCTTAGGCCCCCAGGGGGCCCAGTACTTC.

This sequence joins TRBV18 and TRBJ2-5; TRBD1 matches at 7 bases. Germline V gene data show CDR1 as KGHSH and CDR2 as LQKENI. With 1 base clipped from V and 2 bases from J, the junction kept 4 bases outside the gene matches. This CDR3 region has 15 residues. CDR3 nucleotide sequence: TGTGCCAGCTCACCACAACAGGGGATGCAAGAGACCCAGTACTTC. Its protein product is CASSPQQGMQETQYF. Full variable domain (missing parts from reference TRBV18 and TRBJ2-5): NAGVMQNPRHLVRRRGQEARLRCSPMKGHSHVYWYRQLPEEGLKFMVYLQKENIIDESGMPKERFSAEFPKEGPSILRIQQVVRGDSAAYFCASSPQQGMQETQYFGPGTRLLVL.

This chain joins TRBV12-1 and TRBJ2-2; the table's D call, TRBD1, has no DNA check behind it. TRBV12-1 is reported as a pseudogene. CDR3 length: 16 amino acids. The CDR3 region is CASSLMGQTNTGELFF. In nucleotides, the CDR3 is TGTGCCAGCAGCCTGATGGGACAAACGAACACCGGGGAGCTGTTTTTT.

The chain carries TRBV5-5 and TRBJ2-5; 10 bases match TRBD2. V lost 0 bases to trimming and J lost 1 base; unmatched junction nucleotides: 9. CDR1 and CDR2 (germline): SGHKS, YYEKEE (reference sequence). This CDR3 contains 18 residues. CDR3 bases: TGTGCCAGCAGCTTGGTGGCGAGCGGGGGGGGCCCCCAAGAGACCCAGTACTTC. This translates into CASSLVASGGGPQETQYF.

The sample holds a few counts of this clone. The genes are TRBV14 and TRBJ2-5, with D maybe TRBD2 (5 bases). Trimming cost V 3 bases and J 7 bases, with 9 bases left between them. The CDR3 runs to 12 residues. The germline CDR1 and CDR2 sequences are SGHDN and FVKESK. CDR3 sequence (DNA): TGTGCCAGCAGCCACGGGGTGGGGACCCAGTACTTC. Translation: CASSHGVGTQYF.

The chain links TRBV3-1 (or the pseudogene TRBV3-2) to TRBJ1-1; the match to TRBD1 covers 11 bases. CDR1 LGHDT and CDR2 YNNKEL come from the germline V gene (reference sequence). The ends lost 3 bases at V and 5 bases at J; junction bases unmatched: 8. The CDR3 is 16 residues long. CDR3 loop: CASSHGTGGAQTEAFF. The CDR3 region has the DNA TGTGCCAGCAGCCACGGGACAGGGGGGGCCCAGACTGAAGCTTTCTTT.

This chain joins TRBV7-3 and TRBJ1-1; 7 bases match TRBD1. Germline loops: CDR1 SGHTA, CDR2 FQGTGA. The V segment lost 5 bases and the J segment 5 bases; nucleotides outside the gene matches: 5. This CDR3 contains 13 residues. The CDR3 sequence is CASSEGGATEAFF. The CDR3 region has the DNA TGTGCCAGCAGCGAAGGGGGCGCGACTGAAGCTTTCTTT.